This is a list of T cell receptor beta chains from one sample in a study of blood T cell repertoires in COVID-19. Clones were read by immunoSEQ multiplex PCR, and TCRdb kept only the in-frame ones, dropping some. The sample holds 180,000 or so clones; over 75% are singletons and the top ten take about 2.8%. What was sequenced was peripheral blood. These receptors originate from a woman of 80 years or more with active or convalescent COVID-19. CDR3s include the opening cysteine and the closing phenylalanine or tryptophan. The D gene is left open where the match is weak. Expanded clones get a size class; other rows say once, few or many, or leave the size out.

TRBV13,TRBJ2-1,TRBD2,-,CASSLYGSGGADNEQFF,TGTGCCAGCAGCTTATATGGGAGCGGGGGGGCCGACAATGAGCAGTTCTTC
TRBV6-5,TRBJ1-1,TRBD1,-,CASRYDRDTEAFF,TGTGCCAGCAGATACGACAGGGACACTGAAGCTTTCTTT
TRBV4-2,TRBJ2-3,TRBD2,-,CASTTSGVSTDTQYF,TGTGCCAGCACCACGAGCGGGGTTAGCACAGATACGCAGTATTTT
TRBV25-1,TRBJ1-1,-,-,CASSETMNTEAFF,TGTGCCAGCAGTGAAACTATGAACACTGAAGCTTTCTTT
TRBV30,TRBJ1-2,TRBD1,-,CAWSRTGVGGYTF,TGTGCCTGGAGTCGGACAGGTGTGGGTGGCTACACCTTC
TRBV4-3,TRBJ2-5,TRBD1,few,CASSQDRGQAIQETQYF,TGCGCCAGCAGCCAAGATCGCGGACAGGCCATCCAAGAGACCCAGTACTTC
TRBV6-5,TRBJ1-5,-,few,CASSPGWNQPQHF,TGTGCCAGCAGCCCAGGGTGGAATCAGCCCCAGCATTTT
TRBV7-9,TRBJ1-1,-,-,CASKEGTVSTEAFF,TGTGCCAGCAAAGAGGGAACGGTGAGCACTGAAGCTTTCTTT
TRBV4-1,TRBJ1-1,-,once,CASSFGAWRGNTEAFF,TGCGCCAGCAGCTTCGGGGCTTGGAGGGGCAACACTGAAGCTTTCTTT
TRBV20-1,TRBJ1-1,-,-,CSARPTAEAFF,TGCAGTGCTAGACCGACAGCTGAAGCTTTCTTT
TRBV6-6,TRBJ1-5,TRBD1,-,CASRRQGTNQPQHF,TGTGCCAGCAGACGACAGGGAACCAATCAGCCCCAGCATTTT
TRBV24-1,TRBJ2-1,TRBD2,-,CATSDLRTSGGIGEQFF,TGTGCCACCAGTGATTTGCGCACTAGCGGGGGGATCGGGGAGCAGTTCTTC
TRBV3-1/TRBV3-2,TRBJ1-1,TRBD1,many,CASSREHDRGAFF,TGTGCCAGCAGCCGAGAACACGACAGGGGAGCTTTCTTT
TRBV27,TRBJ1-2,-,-,CASSLVNGPYTF,TGTGCCAGCAGTTTAGTTAATGGCCCCTACACCTTC
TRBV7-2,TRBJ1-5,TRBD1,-,CASSLVSGQGLPQHF,TGTGCCAGCAGCTTAGTTTCGGGACAGGGATTGCCCCAGCATTTT
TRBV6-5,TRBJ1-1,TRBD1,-,CASSRQGTEAFF,TGTGCCAGCAGTCGACAGGGCACTGAAGCTTTCTTT
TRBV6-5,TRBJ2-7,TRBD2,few,CASSYSSGRAEQYF,TGTGCCAGCAGTTACTCGAGTGGGAGGGCCGAGCAGTACTTC
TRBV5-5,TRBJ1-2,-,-,CASSNPGRTNYGYTF,TGTGCCAGCAGTAATCCCGGCAGGACTAACTATGGCTACACCTTC
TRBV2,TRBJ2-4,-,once,CASSDRTTKNIQYF,TGTGCCAGCAGTGACAGGACTACCAAAAACATTCAGTACTTC
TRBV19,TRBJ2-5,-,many,CASSIGAWVGLQETQYF,TGTGCCAGTAGTATAGGCGCCTGGGTGGGACTTCAAGAGACCCAGTACTTC
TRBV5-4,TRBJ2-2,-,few,CASSTLQGGTGELFF,TGTGCCAGCAGCACGCTACAGGGAGGGACCGGGGAGCTGTTTTTT
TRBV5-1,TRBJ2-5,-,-,CASSTGQKETQYF,TGCGCCAGCAGCACCGGACAGAAAGAGACCCAGTACTTC
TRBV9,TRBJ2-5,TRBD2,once,CASSVGVTGGKETQYF,TGTGCCAGCAGCGTAGGGGTGACGGGGGGGAAAGAGACCCAGTACTTC
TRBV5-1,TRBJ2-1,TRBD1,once,CASSIGPGQGYNEQFF,TGCGCCAGCAGCATTGGTCCGGGACAGGGGTACAATGAGCAGTTCTTC
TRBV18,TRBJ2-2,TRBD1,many,CASSPNTGAGELFF,TGTGCCAGCTCACCTAACACAGGGGCCGGGGAGCTGTTTTTT
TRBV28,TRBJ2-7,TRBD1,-,CASTSGQGTYEQYF,TGTGCCAGCACCTCGGGACAGGGTACCTACGAGCAGTACTTC
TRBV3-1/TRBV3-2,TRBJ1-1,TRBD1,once,CASTSTGTGDTEAFF,TGTGCCAGCACATCAACCGGGACAGGGGACACTGAAGCTTTCTTT
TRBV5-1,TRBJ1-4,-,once,CASSIQGPNEKLFF,TGCGCCAGCAGCATACAGGGTCCTAATGAAAAACTGTTTTTT
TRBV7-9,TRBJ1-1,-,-,CASSFISRDGAEAFF,TGTGCCAGCAGCTTCATCTCTCGGGATGGCGCTGAAGCTTTCTTT
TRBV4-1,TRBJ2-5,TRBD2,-,CASSAGLAGGRGETQYF,TGCGCCAGCAGCGCGGGACTAGCGGGGGGGCGAGGAGAGACCCAGTACTTC
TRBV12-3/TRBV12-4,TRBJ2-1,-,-,CASSADNEQFF,TGTGCCAGCAGCGCGGACAATGAGCAGTTCTTC
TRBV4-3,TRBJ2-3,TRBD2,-,CASSQTLGGGTQYF,TGCGCCAGCAGCCAGACCCTCGGGGGGGGTACGCAGTATTTT
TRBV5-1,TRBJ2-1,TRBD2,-,CASSLASGGESSYNEQFF,TGCGCCAGCAGCTTGGCTAGCGGGGGGGAAAGCTCCTACAATGAGCAGTTCTTC
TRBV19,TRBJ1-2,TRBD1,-,CASSPTGGRGYTF,TGTGCCAGTAGCCCTACAGGGGGCCGGGGCTACACCTTC
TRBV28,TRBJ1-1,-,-,CASSPTMNTEAFF,TGTGCCAGCAGCCCAACAATGAACACTGAAGCTTTCTTT
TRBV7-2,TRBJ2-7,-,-,CASSSASFGGGEQYF,TGTGCCAGCAGCTCAGCGTCGTTCGGGGGTGGCGAGCAGTACTTC
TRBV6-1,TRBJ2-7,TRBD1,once,CASSSGGAGIYEQYF,TGTGCCAGCAGCTCAGGGGGCGCGGGAATCTACGAGCAGTACTTC
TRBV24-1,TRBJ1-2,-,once,CATSDAPGSGKGYTF,TGTGCCACCAGTGACGCGCCAGGGTCTGGCAAAGGCTACACCTTC
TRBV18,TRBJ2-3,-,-,CASSPKLARGADTQYF,TGTGCCAGCTCACCAAAGCTAGCGCGGGGTGCAGATACGCAGTATTTT
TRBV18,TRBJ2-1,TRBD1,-,CASSLGQGAYNEQFF,TGTGCCAGCTCCCTAGGACAGGGAGCGTACAATGAGCAGTTCTTC